This T cell receptor (beta chain) was retrieved from a study of CD8 T cells in Susac syndrome. General study results and limits: The number of individuals included in the study's TCR sequencing and HLA analysis was acknowledged as relatively small.

Of note for this clonotype: Its antigen is currently unknown.

Peripheral blood CD8+ and CD4+ T cells were profiled by TCR beta sequencing. The study used healthy donors as controls matched for age and sex. RNA was extracted with the RNeasy kit, and a quantity of about 0.45 to 1 ug was reverse transcribed using random hexamers. By means of immunoSEQ multiplex PCR, TCR beta CDR3 spanning 54 Vbeta and 13 Jbeta underwent amplification. TCRdb recomputed calls from the immunoSEQ multiplex PCR reads with MiXCR, one row per CDR3 protein. The table records about 190,000 distinct CDR3 sequences, over 85% of them present only once. Sequencing was performed on CD4+ T cells from PBMCs. This TCR derives from a human donor in good health.

CDR3 bases: TGCAGTGCTAGAGGCCTCTGGGGGGCCTACGAGCAGTACTTC. This translates into CSARGLWGAYEQYF. This chain uses TRBV20-1 with TRBJ2-7; tentative D call: TRBD2 (6 bases). CDR1 is DFQATT, CDR2 SNEGSKA, per germline (reference sequence). The CDR3 has 14 residues. Deletions cut 1 base from V and 2 bases from J, with 12 bases between.